This TCR beta chain was profiled in a study of T cells in Graves' hyperthyroidism and ophthalmopathy. Study outcomes and limitations: Ophthalmopathy, as predicted by the model, came a median 6.5 months after the prediction.

This clonotype was counted at least ten times. Its antigen is as yet unknown. Amplified TCR beta CDR3 regions derived from RNA transcripts. First-round RT-PCR with HTBI primers amplified the TCR CDR3 region. From the multiplex PCR reads, TCRdb called clonotypes with MiXCR, one entry per CDR3 protein. The sample has about 180,000 distinct CDR3 sequences, about 17% seen once. Researchers barred patients who had uncontrolled infection, other autoimmune disease, pregnancy or lactation. It was around 10 ml of fresh peripheral blood that supplied the PBMCs. Germline CDR1 is MGHRA and CDR2 is YSYEKL. CDR3 size: 15 residues. V dropped 5 bases and J dropped 2; count of bases not matched to a gene: 8.

Sequencing used blood. The receptor's source is a woman in her forties or fifties with Graves' hyperthyroidism. The genes are TRBV4-1 and TRBJ2-5; 7 bases fit TRBD2. This CDR3 is CASSRRGVLQETQYF. As DNA, the CDR3 is TGCGCCAGCAGCAGACGGGGGGTCTTGCAAGAGACCCAGTACTTC.